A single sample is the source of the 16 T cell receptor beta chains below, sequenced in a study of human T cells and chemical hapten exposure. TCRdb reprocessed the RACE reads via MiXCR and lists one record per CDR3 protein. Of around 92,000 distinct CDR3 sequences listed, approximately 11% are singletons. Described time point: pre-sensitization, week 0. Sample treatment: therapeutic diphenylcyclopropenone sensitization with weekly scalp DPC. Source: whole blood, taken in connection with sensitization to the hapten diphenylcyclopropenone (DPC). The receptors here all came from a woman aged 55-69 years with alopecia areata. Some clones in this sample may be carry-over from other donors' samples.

Here the CDR3 reads CASSLEGWVLGYTF. The CDR3 region has the DNA TGTGCCAGCAGCTTGGAAGGATGGGTCTTGGGCTACACCTTC. This chain uses TRBV5-8 with TRBJ1-2, with no clear D. The CDR3 sequence is 14 residues long. The germline gives CDR1 SGHTS, CDR2 YDEGEE. Trimming pared 0 bases from V and 8 bases from J, leaving 14 bases between.

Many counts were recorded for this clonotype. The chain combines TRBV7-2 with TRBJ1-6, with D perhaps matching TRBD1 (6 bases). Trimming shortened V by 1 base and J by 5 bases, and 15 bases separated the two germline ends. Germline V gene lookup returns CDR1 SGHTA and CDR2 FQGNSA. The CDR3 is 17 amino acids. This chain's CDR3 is CASSLVSITGNNSPLHF. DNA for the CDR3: TGTGCCAGCAGCTTAGTCAGCATCACAGGGAATAATTCACCCCTCCACTTT.

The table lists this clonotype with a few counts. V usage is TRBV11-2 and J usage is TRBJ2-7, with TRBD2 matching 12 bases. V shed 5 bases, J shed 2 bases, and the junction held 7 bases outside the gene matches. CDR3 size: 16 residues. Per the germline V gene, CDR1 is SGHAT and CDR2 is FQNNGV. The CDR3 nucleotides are TGTGCCAGCAGCCTGACTAGCGGGGGAGCCCCCTACGAGCAGTACTTC. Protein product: CASSLTSGGAPYEQYF.

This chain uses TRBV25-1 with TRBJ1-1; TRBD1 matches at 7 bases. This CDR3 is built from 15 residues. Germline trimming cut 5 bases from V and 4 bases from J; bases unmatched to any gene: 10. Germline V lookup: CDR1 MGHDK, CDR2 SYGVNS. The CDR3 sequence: CASSSFDRVSTEAFF. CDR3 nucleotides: TGTGCCAGCAGTTCTTTCGACAGGGTAAGCACTGAAGCTTTCTTT.

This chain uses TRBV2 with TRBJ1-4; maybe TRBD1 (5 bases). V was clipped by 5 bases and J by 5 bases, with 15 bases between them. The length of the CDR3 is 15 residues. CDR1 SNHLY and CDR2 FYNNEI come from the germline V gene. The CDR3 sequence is CASSPQGFRNEKLFF. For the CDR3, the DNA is TGTGCCAGCAGTCCTCAGGGTTTCAGGAATGAAAAACTGTTTTTT.

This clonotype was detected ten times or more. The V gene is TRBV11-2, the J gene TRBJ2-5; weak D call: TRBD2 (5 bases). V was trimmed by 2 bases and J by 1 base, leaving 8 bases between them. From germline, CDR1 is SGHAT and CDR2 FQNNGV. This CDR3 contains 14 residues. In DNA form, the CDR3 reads TGTGCCAGCAGCTTATTCAGCGGCCAAGAGACCCAGTACTTC. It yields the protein CASSLFSGQETQYF.

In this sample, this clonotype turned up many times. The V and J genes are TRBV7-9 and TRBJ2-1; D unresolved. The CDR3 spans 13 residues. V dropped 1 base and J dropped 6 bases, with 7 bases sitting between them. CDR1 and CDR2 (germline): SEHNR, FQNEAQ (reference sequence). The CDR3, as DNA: TGTGCCAGCAGCTTAGGTGGGGTCAATGAGCAGTTCTTC. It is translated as CASSLGGVNEQFF. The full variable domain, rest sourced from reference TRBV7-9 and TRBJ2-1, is DTGVSQNPRHKITKRGQNVTFRCDPISEHNRLYWYRQTLGQGPEFLTYFQNEAQLEKSRLLSDRFSAERPKGSFSTLEIQRTEQGDSAMYLCASSLGGVNEQFFGPGTRLTVL.

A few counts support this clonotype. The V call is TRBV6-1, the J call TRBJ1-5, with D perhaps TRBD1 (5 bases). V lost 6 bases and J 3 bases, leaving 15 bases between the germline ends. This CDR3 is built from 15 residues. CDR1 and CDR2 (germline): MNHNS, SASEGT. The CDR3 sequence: CASREPTETNQPQHF. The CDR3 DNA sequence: TGTGCCAGCAGAGAACCGACAGAAACCAATCAGCCCCAGCATTTT.

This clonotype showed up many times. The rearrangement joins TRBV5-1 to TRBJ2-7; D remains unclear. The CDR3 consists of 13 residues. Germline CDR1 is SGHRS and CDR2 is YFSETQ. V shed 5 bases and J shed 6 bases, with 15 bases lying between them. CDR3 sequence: CASSMGTPGEQYF. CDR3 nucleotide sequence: TGCGCCAGCAGTATGGGAACCCCCGGCGAGCAGTACTTC.

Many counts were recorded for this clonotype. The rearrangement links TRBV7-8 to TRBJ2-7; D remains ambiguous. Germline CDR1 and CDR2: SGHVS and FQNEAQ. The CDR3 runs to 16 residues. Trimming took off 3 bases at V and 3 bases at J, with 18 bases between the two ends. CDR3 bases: TGTGCCAGCAGCTTCTCAACCGTGGGTTCCGGCTACGAGCAGTACTTC. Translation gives CASSFSTVGSGYEQYF.

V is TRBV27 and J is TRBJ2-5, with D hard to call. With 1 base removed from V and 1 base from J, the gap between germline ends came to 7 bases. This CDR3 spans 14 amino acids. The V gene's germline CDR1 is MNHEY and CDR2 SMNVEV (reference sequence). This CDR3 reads CASSLLAAQETQYF. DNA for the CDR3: TGTGCCAGCAGTTTATTGGCAGCCCAAGAGACCCAGTACTTC.

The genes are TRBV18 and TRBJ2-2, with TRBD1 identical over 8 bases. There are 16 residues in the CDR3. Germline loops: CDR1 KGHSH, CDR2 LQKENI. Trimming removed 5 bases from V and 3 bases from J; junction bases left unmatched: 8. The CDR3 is CASSIDRGRDTGELFF. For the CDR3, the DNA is TGTGCCAGCTCAATCGACAGGGGAAGGGACACCGGGGAGCTGTTTTTT.

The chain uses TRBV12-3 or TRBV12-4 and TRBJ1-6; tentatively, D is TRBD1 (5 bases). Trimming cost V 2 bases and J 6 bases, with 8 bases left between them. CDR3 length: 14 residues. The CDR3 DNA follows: TGTGCCAGCAGTTTATCAGGGATTAATTCACCCCTCCACTTT. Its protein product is CASSLSGINSPLHF.

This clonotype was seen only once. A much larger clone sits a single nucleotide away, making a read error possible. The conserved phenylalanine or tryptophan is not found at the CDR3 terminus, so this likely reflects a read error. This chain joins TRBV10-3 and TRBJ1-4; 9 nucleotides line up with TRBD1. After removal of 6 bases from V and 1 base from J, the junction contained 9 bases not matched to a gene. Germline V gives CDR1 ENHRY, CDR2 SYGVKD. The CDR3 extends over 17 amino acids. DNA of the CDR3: TGTGCCATCAGCGAGCCCGGGACAGGGTTAACTAATGAAAAACTGTTTATT. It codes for CAISEPGTGLTNEKLFI.

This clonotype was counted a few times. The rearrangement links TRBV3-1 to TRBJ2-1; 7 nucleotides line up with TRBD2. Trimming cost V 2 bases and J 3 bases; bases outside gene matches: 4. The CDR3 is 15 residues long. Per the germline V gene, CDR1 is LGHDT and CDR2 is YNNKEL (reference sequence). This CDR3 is CASSQRDYLYNEQFF. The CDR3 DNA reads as TGTGCCAGCAGCCAAAGGGACTACCTCTACAATGAGCAGTTCTTC.

The CDR3 spells CSVERGGLNEQFF. CDR3 sequence (DNA): TGCAGTGTCGAGCGGGGGGGCCTGAATGAGCAGTTCTTC. V and J are TRBV20-1 and TRBJ2-1, with TRBD2 matching 10 bases. The germline V gene has CDR1 DFQATT and CDR2 SNEGSKA (reference sequence). The CDR3 consists of 13 residues. The ends lost 7 bases at V and 7 bases at J; junction bases unmatched: 7.